Below, 15 T cell receptor beta chains from the same sample are listed, as sequenced in a study of cytomegalovirus exposure and HLA in healthy donors. Primers: 60 Vbeta forward and 13 Jbeta reverse. Clones were sequenced by immunoSEQ multiplex PCR, and TCRdb holds only the in-frame ones, with some missing. The sample consists of 100,000 to 150,000 clones, just under 75% of them appearing once. Sequenced input: PBMCs. These receptors were collected from a man aged 40-49 years in good health and CMV-seropositive.

The chain employs TRBV4-2 and TRBJ2-5, with 14 bases aligning to TRBD2. This CDR3 is 16 amino acids long. Germline values: CDR1 LGHNA, CDR2 YNFKEQ. The V gene end was trimmed by 4 bases and the J gene end by 5 bases; junction bases not matched to a gene: 6. CDR3 sequence (DNA): TGTGCCAGCAGCCGCGGACTAGCGGGGGGTATGGAGACCCAGTACTTC. It yields the protein CASSRGLAGGMETQYF.

V and J are TRBV28 and TRBJ2-3, with TRBD1 identical over 8 bases. V dropped 2 bases and J dropped 1; count of bases not matched to a gene: 5. This CDR3 comprises 16 residues. Germline assignment: CDR1 MDHEN and CDR2 SYDVKM. Here the CDR3 reads CASSLTRDRRTDTQYF. The CDR3 nucleotides read TGTGCCAGCAGTTTAACCCGGGACAGGCGCACAGATACGCAGTATTTT.

The CDR3 sequence is CASNPGGAISYEQYF. CDR3 DNA: TGTGCCAGCAACCCGGGGGGCGCGATCTCCTACGAGCAGTACTTC. The rearrangement uses TRBV28 and TRBJ2-7; perhaps TRBD2 as D (7 bases). This CDR3 comprises 15 residues. Germline CDR1 is MDHEN and CDR2 is SYDVKM. V lost 7 bases to trimming and J lost 0 bases, with 16 bases between them.

This chain links TRBV19 with TRBJ1-1, with a possible D match to TRBD1 (5 bases). The CDR3 runs to 15 residues. Germline loops: CDR1 LNHDA, CDR2 SQIVND (reference sequence). V lost 6 bases and J lost 5, with 19 bases in between. The CDR3 DNA reads TGTGCCAGTAGCCACGGGGGGATCCCGGGGACTGAAGCTTTCTTT. This sequence encodes CASSHGGIPGTEAFF. Full variable domain (rest looked up from reference TRBV19 and TRBJ1-1): DGGITQSPKYLFRKEGQNVTLSCEQNLNHDAMYWYRQDPGQGLRLIYYSQIVNDFQKGDIAEGYSVSREKKESFPLTVTSAQKNPTAFYLCASSHGGIPGTEAFFGQGTRLTVV.

The sample holds a few counts of this clone. The rearrangement joins TRBV6-5 to TRBJ1-6, with TRBD1 as a possible D gene (5 bases). Germline V gene lookup returns CDR1 MNHEY and CDR2 SVGAGI. Between the trimmed V and J ends, which lost 5 bases and 9 bases, there was a span of 14 bases. CDR3 length: 14 amino acids. Written as DNA, the CDR3 is TGTGCCAGCAGTCAGTTGGGACTGGTTTCACCCCTCCACTTT. Protein sequence: CASSQLGLVSPLHF.

The V gene is TRBV5-6, the J gene TRBJ1-5, with 8 bases matching TRBD1. Trimming removed 2 bases from V and 6 bases from J; junction bases left unmatched: 4. Germline V gives CDR1 SGHDT, CDR2 YYEEEE. The CDR3 runs to 14 residues. The CDR3 DNA follows: TGTGCCAGCAGCTTCAGGGGGCAAGGTCAGCCCCAGCATTTT. Protein sequence: CASSFRGQGQPQHF.

The V call is TRBV14, the J call TRBJ1-1; D is undetermined. CDR1 SGHDN and CDR2 FVKESK come from the germline V gene. The V and J ends lost 4 bases and 1 base respectively, with 10 bases between them. This CDR3 has 14 amino acids. In DNA, the CDR3 is TGTGCCAGCAGCCTTCAGGTACCGAACACTGAAGCTTTCTTT. This codes for CASSLQVPNTEAFF.

This clone is a singleton in its sample. At one boundary the junction diverges from the germline segment, which might be a read error. V is TRBV7-9 and J is TRBJ1-2; TRBD1 is a possible D gene (5 bases). The CDR3 has 12 residues. Germline CDR1 reads SEHNR; CDR2 reads FQNEAQ (reference sequence). In DNA, the CDR3 is TGTTCCAGCAGCTTAGTCGGGGGTGGCTACACCTTC. It specifies CSSSLVGGGYTF.

This clone was detected a few times. The V gene is TRBV15, the J gene TRBJ1-4, with D uncertain. CDR1 LNHNV and CDR2 YYDKDF come from the germline V gene (reference sequence). CDR3 length equals 15 residues. Trimming stripped 1 base from V and 8 bases from J, with 14 bases between. As DNA, the CDR3 is TGTGCCACCAGCAGAGGGGGAGAGATCGGGGAAAAACTGTTTTTT. Its protein product is CATSRGGEIGEKLFF.

The gene calls are TRBV19 and TRBJ2-3; 15 positions agree with TRBD2. With V trimmed by 3 bases and J by 3 bases, 7 bases remained unmatched. From germline, CDR1 is LNHDA and CDR2 SQIVND (reference sequence). This CDR3 region has 18 residues. The CDR3 bases are TGTGCCAGTAGTATTGGACTAGCGGGAGGGCCGAAAACAGATACGCAGTATTTT. It codes for CASSIGLAGGPKTDTQYF.

The gene calls are TRBV23-1 and TRBJ1-5; 7 nucleotides agree with TRBD1. TRBV23-1 is recorded as an ORF, its role being uncertain. The CDR3 covers 15 residues. The V gene end was trimmed by 0 bases and the J gene end by 7 bases; junction bases not matched to a gene: 6. CDR3 sequence (DNA): TGCGCCAGCAGTCAATCATTGAGGGGGCTACAGCCCCAGCATTTT. Residues: CASSQSLRGLQPQHF.

This clone was counted a single time. CDR3 in DNA: TGTGCCAGCAGCCAACTTGGACTAGCGGAAACTAATGAGCAGTTCTTC. Protein: CASSQLGLAETNEQFF. The chain joins TRBV4-2 to TRBJ2-1, with 10 bases that match TRBD2. The V gene end was trimmed by 2 bases and the J gene end by 7 bases; junction bases not matched to a gene: 8. This CDR3 is 16 amino acids long. CDR1 LGHNA and CDR2 YNFKEQ come from the germline V gene.

This chain links TRBV23-1 with TRBJ1-5; 8 bases match TRBD1. TRBV23-1 is treated as an ORF (open reading frame) with a function not yet certain. The length of the CDR3 is 14 residues. With V trimmed by 4 bases and J by 4 bases, 3 bases remained unmatched. The CDR3 region has the DNA TGCGCCAGCAGTCGGGACAGGCCTAATCAGCCCCAGCATTTT. Its translation is CASSRDRPNQPQHF.

The J gene is TRBJ2-1, the V gene TRBV5-1; tentative D call: TRBD1 (6 bases). Germline CDR1 is SGHRS and CDR2 is YFSETQ. CDR3 size: 14 residues. With 2 bases removed from V and 9 bases from J, the gap between germline ends came to 15 bases. The CDR3 DNA reads as TGCGCCAGCAGCTTAGGACAGTCGTACCCTGAGCAGTTCTTC. Its translation: CASSLGQSYPEQFF.

The chain carries TRBV7-8 and TRBJ2-7, with 11 bases lining up with TRBD2. This CDR3 is built from 18 residues. Losses at the gene ends were 3 bases for V and 5 bases for J; bases not matched to a gene: 15. Germline V gene lookup returns CDR1 SGHVS and CDR2 FQNEAQ. CDR3 sequence reads: CASSLLFGTSGRGNEQYF. In DNA, the CDR3 is TGTGCCAGCAGCTTGTTGTTTGGGACTAGCGGACGGGGGAACGAGCAGTACTTC. The full variable domain, in which reference TRBV7-8 and TRBJ2-7 provide the parts outside the CDR3, is GAGVSQSPRYKVAKRGQDVALRCDPISGHVSLFWYQQALGQGPEFLTYFQNEAQLDKSGLPSDRFFAERPEGSVSTLKIQRTQQEDSAVYLCASSLLFGTSGRGNEQYFGPGTRLTVT.